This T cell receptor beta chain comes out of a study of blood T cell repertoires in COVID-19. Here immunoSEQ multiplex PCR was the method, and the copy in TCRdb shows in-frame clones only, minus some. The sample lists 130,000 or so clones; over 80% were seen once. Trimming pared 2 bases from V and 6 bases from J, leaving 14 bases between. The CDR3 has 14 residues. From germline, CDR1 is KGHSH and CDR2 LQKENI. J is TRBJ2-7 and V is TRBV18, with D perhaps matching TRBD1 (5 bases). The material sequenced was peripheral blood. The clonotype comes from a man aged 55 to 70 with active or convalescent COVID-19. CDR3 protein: CASSPEQARFEQYF. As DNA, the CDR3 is TGTGCCAGCTCACCAGAACAGGCAAGATTCGAGCAGTACTTC.